Listed below are T cell receptor beta chains from one sample, sequenced in a study of blood T cell repertoires in COVID-19. Assay: immunoSEQ multiplex PCR; the TCRdb copy retains only in-frame clones and omits some. The table lists roughly 120,000 clones, around 90% of them singletons. The sequencing sample was made of peripheral blood. The receptor source for this set is a man in his fifties or sixties with active COVID-19. Each CDR3 is given with its conserved first and last residue. The D gene is left open where the match is weak. Clone sizes are given selectively: once, few, many, or a class where the clone is expanded.

cdr3_aa: CASSSGLYNEQFF; cdr3_nt: TGTGCCAGCAGCTCGGGACTTTACAATGAGCAGTTCTTC; v_call: TRBV7-2; j_call: TRBJ2-1; clone_size: -; d_call: -
cdr3_aa: CATSRDGLAGRTDTQYF; cdr3_nt: TGTGCCACCAGCAGAGATGGGCTAGCGGGACGCACAGATACGCAGTATTTT; v_call: TRBV15; j_call: TRBJ2-3; clone_size: -; d_call: TRBD2
cdr3_aa: CASSHARDQETQYF; cdr3_nt: TGTGCCAGCAGCCACGCCAGGGACCAAGAGACCCAGTACTTC; v_call: TRBV11-3; j_call: TRBJ2-5; clone_size: -; d_call: -
cdr3_aa: CASSLLTGELFF; cdr3_nt: TGTGCCAGCAGCTTACTCACCGGGGAGCTGTTTTTT; v_call: TRBV11-2; j_call: TRBJ2-2; clone_size: once; d_call: -
cdr3_aa: CASSGPGLGTDTQYF; cdr3_nt: TGTGCCAGCAGCGGGCCGGGACTAGGGACAGATACGCAGTATTTT; v_call: TRBV11-3; j_call: TRBJ2-3; clone_size: -; d_call: TRBD2
cdr3_aa: CAWSADRNYGYTF; cdr3_nt: TGTGCCTGGAGTGCGGACAGAAACTATGGCTACACCTTC; v_call: TRBV30; j_call: TRBJ1-2; clone_size: -; d_call: -
cdr3_aa: CASSQEQGLGDTQYF; cdr3_nt: TGTGCCAGCAGCCAAGAACAGGGCCTGGGGGATACGCAGTATTTT; v_call: TRBV3-1/TRBV3-2; j_call: TRBJ2-3; clone_size: -; d_call: -
cdr3_aa: CASRLRQENTGELFF; cdr3_nt: TGCGCCAGCAGACTCCGACAGGAGAACACCGGGGAGCTGTTTTTT; v_call: TRBV5-1; j_call: TRBJ2-2; clone_size: -; d_call: -
cdr3_aa: CASSRQGAKYF; cdr3_nt: TGTGCCAGCAGCCGACAGGGGGCGAAGTACTTC; v_call: TRBV3-1/TRBV3-2; j_call: TRBJ2-7; clone_size: -; d_call: TRBD1
cdr3_aa: CASHRGQGETQYF; cdr3_nt: TGTGCCTCGCACAGGGGGCAGGGGGAGACCCAGTACTTC; v_call: TRBV6-5; j_call: TRBJ2-5; clone_size: -; d_call: TRBD1
cdr3_aa: CASSQRTGGFNGELFF; cdr3_nt: TGCGCCAGCAGCCAACGGACAGGGGGCTTTAACGGGGAGCTGTTTTTT; v_call: TRBV4-1; j_call: TRBJ2-2; clone_size: -; d_call: TRBD1
cdr3_aa: CASSQDTGYGYTF; cdr3_nt: TGTGCCAGCAGCCAGGACACAGGGTATGGCTACACCTTC; v_call: TRBV3-1/TRBV3-2; j_call: TRBJ1-2; clone_size: once; d_call: -
cdr3_aa: CASSERTRGKETQYF; cdr3_nt: TGCGCCAGCAGTGAGAGGACCAGGGGCAAAGAGACCCAGTACTTC; v_call: TRBV10-1; j_call: TRBJ2-5; clone_size: -; d_call: -
cdr3_aa: CASSSTTGPGNTIYF; cdr3_nt: TGTGCCAGCAGTTCTACGACAGGGCCTGGAAACACCATATATTTT; v_call: TRBV6-6; j_call: TRBJ1-3; clone_size: -; d_call: TRBD1
cdr3_aa: CASSPPDRGVAEAFF; cdr3_nt: TGTGCCAGCTCACCACCGGACAGGGGGGTCGCTGAAGCTTTCTTT; v_call: TRBV18; j_call: TRBJ1-1; clone_size: once; d_call: TRBD1
cdr3_aa: CASSSLAGAAGWGEQFF; cdr3_nt: TGTGCCAGCAGCTCCCTCGCAGGGGCGGCAGGGTGGGGTGAGCAGTTCTTC; v_call: TRBV11-2; j_call: TRBJ2-1; clone_size: -; d_call: -
cdr3_aa: CASSLLAGVQETQYF; cdr3_nt: TGTGCCAGCAGTTTACTAGCGGGAGTACAAGAGACCCAGTACTTC; v_call: TRBV6-5; j_call: TRBJ2-5; clone_size: -; d_call: TRBD2
cdr3_aa: CSVGEGYGYTF; cdr3_nt: TGCAGCGTGGGGGAGGGCTATGGCTACACCTTC; v_call: TRBV29-1; j_call: TRBJ1-2; clone_size: -; d_call: -
cdr3_aa: CASSIGQGNEQYF; cdr3_nt: TGCGCCAGCAGCATAGGACAGGGTAACGAGCAGTACTTC; v_call: TRBV5-1; j_call: TRBJ2-7; clone_size: -; d_call: TRBD1
cdr3_aa: CASSQDRGGYNEQFF; cdr3_nt: TGCGCCAGCAGCCAAGATCGCGGCGGGTACAATGAGCAGTTCTTC; v_call: TRBV4-1; j_call: TRBJ2-1; clone_size: once; d_call: -
cdr3_aa: CASSIGTTSAGYTF; cdr3_nt: TGCGCCAGCAGCATAGGGACTACCTCGGCTGGCTACACCTTC; v_call: TRBV5-1; j_call: TRBJ1-2; clone_size: few; d_call: -
cdr3_aa: CASSFSGNTGELFF; cdr3_nt: TGTGCCAGCAGCTTTTCAGGGAACACCGGGGAGCTGTTTTTT; v_call: TRBV7-3; j_call: TRBJ2-2; clone_size: -; d_call: -
cdr3_aa: CASSRGLAGGGGTGELFF; cdr3_nt: TGTGCCAGCAGCCGCGGACTAGCGGGAGGTGGTGGCACCGGGGAGCTGTTTTTT; v_call: TRBV7-7; j_call: TRBJ2-2; clone_size: -; d_call: TRBD2
cdr3_aa: CASSLGPGNGYTF; cdr3_nt: TGTGCCAGCAGCTTAGGGCCTGGCAATGGCTACACCTTC; v_call: TRBV7-9; j_call: TRBJ1-2; clone_size: -; d_call: -
cdr3_aa: CASSSSGSTDTQYF; cdr3_nt: TGTGCCAGCAGCTCAAGCGGGAGCACAGATACGCAGTATTTT; v_call: TRBV5-4; j_call: TRBJ2-3; clone_size: -; d_call: -
cdr3_aa: CASSLGLVGSTDTQYF; cdr3_nt: TGCGCCAGCAGCCTAGGACTAGTTGGTAGCACAGATACGCAGTATTTT; v_call: TRBV5-1; j_call: TRBJ2-3; clone_size: -; d_call: TRBD2
cdr3_aa: CASSPSRRETQYF; cdr3_nt: TGTGCCAGCAGCCCTTCTAGGCGGGAGACCCAGTACTTC; v_call: TRBV5-4; j_call: TRBJ2-5; clone_size: -; d_call: -
cdr3_aa: CASRSTGRLQHF; cdr3_nt: TGTGCCAGTAGATCCACAGGCCGTCTCCAGCATTTT; v_call: TRBV19; j_call: TRBJ1-5; clone_size: -; d_call: -
cdr3_aa: CASSTGGLGQYNNQPQHF; cdr3_nt: TGTGCCAGCAGTACGGGGGGACTGGGACAATATAACAATCAGCCCCAGCATTTT; v_call: TRBV6-2/TRBV6-3; j_call: TRBJ1-5; clone_size: -; d_call: -
cdr3_aa: CASSLGRGDGSPLHF; cdr3_nt: TGTGCCAGCAGCTTAGGCCGAGGTGACGGGTCACCCCTCCACTTT; v_call: TRBV7-9; j_call: TRBJ1-6; clone_size: -; d_call: -
cdr3_aa: CASSRIDRGLDGYTF; cdr3_nt: TGTGCCAGTAGTAGGATCGACAGGGGGCTTGATGGCTACACCTTC; v_call: TRBV19; j_call: TRBJ1-2; clone_size: -; d_call: TRBD1
cdr3_aa: CASSFRTAGELFF; cdr3_nt: TGTGCCAGCAGCTTTAGGACAGCCGGGGAGCTGTTTTTT; v_call: TRBV7-9; j_call: TRBJ2-2; clone_size: -; d_call: -
cdr3_aa: CASSLSGQANQPQHF; cdr3_nt: TGTGCCAGCTCACTATCGGGACAGGCCAATCAGCCCCAGCATTTT; v_call: TRBV18; j_call: TRBJ1-5; clone_size: -; d_call: TRBD1
cdr3_aa: CASSESGGEETQYF; cdr3_nt: TGCGCCAGCAGTGAGTCGGGGGGGGAAGAGACCCAGTACTTC; v_call: TRBV10-1; j_call: TRBJ2-5; clone_size: -; d_call: TRBD2
cdr3_aa: CASSQDPVIAGGTYNEQFF; cdr3_nt: TGTGCCAGCAGCCAAGACCCTGTCATAGCGGGGGGTACCTACAATGAGCAGTTCTTC; v_call: TRBV3-1/TRBV3-2; j_call: TRBJ2-1; clone_size: -; d_call: TRBD2
cdr3_aa: CASSQIHISYNEQFF; cdr3_nt: TGCGCCAGCAGCCAAATTCACATCTCCTACAATGAGCAGTTCTTC; v_call: TRBV4-1; j_call: TRBJ2-1; clone_size: -; d_call: -
cdr3_aa: CASSQVSSGGPPQYF; cdr3_nt: TGTGCCAGCAGCCAAGTATCTAGCGGGGGACCACCTCAGTACTTC; v_call: TRBV3-1/TRBV3-2; j_call: TRBJ2-5; clone_size: -; d_call: TRBD2
cdr3_aa: CASSQERLAGRHSGELFF; cdr3_nt: TGTGCCAGCAGCCAAGAAAGGCTAGCGGGACGGCACTCCGGGGAGCTGTTTTTT; v_call: TRBV14; j_call: TRBJ2-2; clone_size: -; d_call: TRBD2
cdr3_aa: CASSPRPLNEKLFF; cdr3_nt: TGTGCCAGCTCACCACGGCCGCTCAATGAAAAACTGTTTTTT; v_call: TRBV18; j_call: TRBJ1-4; clone_size: few; d_call: -
cdr3_aa: CASSVEGQGNSPLHF; cdr3_nt: TGTGCCAGCAGCGTAGAAGGTCAGGGGAATTCACCCCTCCACTTT; v_call: TRBV9; j_call: TRBJ1-6; clone_size: -; d_call: -
cdr3_aa: CATSLGLPTGELFF; cdr3_nt: TGTGCCACCAGCCTCGGGTTGCCGACCGGGGAGCTGTTTTTT; v_call: TRBV24-1; j_call: TRBJ2-2; clone_size: -; d_call: -
cdr3_aa: CSAGTHSGEQYF; cdr3_nt: TGCAGCGCTGGGACACACTCGGGCGAGCAGTACTTC; v_call: TRBV29-1; j_call: TRBJ2-7; clone_size: -; d_call: -